The entry below describes one T cell receptor beta chain. The antigen it recognizes is unknown. No quality values exist for individual bases; no much larger clone is one base distant. The immunoSEQ Assay, a bias-controlled multiplex PCR, was used to amplify TCRbeta CDR3 regions from genomic DNA. Turning to the authors' computational methods: The number of nucleated cells in each sample was estimated by amplification of reference gene primers within the assay. Sequence reads were collapsed and filtered to measure the absolute abundance of every unique TCRbeta CDR3 rearrangement. Productive Simpson clonality was computed per sample as the square root of Simpson's diversity index over productive rearrangements. Imported from immuneACCESS, the table was reduced by TCRdb to in-frame sequences with V and J called. These copies leave out some clones; in studies compared against another copy, an unresolved V gene accounts for under half, and the cause of the remainder is not known. V and J calls and clone size follow that table, whereas D and trimming were derived from the DNA. In this sample the table shows approximately 200,000 clones, approximately 83% of which occur a single time. Roughly 6.9% of the sample lies in the top ten.

This sample is drawn from a study of blood T cell repertoires in COVID-19 (dated by TCRdb to the early 2020s). Notes on the research overall: Collaborator samples came from the United States, Italy and Spain and covered acute and convalescent phases of COVID-19. The prospective study material was composed of cDNA or gDNA derived from T cells, B-cell-depleted T cells, or PBMCs. The dataset comprised deeply sampled blood TCRbeta repertoires from subjects exposed to, actively infected with, or recovered from COVID-19. A freely available public database, intended as a resource for researchers studying the immune response to SARS-CoV-2, is where the repertoires were released. The samples were drawn from the first 160 participants of the ongoing ImmuneRACE study and from over 950 subjects provided by 6 global collaborators. Nearly every sample came with metadata listing a de-identified subject ID, COVID-19 status, age in years and sex. Where available, HLA class I and class II types were taken from metadata supplied by the sample provider and were not determined by assay-based typing. Study-wide conclusions, independent of this receptor: Clinical and demographic metadata were provided uncurated, with the amount varying by source and participant.

Participants in the prospective study were enrolled through a virtual design, were aged about 18 to 100 years, and lived in under 25 United States geographic areas. In the prospective study, participants were assigned to cohorts based on the clinical history participants reported in a screening survey and a study questionnaire. Recovered participants in ImmuneRACE Cohort 3 were defined as having two consecutive negative NP/OP PCR tests, clearance from a healthcare professional, or resolution of symptoms. In the prospective study, whole blood, serum and a nasopharyngeal or oropharyngeal swab were collected from each participant by mobile phlebotomists. Over a 2-month period, participants in the prospective study had the option of providing additional blood draws and questionnaires. Blood samples from the prospective study were shipped frozen or at room temperature prior to DNA extraction. The CDR3 numbers 17 residues from cysteine through phenylalanine. Only CDR3 DNA remains: 51 bases, in frame from the first base. Reading the germline V gene gives CDR1 SGHRS and CDR2 YFSETQ. For this chain, trimming is 4 bases at the V end and 2 bases at the J end, and the number of junction bases without a gene match is 12.

The receptor comes from a man aged 35-49 years who had recovered from COVID-19. What was sequenced was PBMCs or T cells enriched from blood (not recorded which). The chain is made from TRBV5-1 and TRBJ1-5, with 7 bases matching TRBD1. At the DNA level, the sequence is TGCGCCAGCAGCCCCGGGACAGTCGGACAGGGCAATCAGCCCCAGCATTTT. Protein translation: CASSPGTVGQGNQPQHF.